The present entry profiles one T cell receptor beta chain with its context. Its specificity is not known. This sample was taken from a study of shared clonotypes between healthy human individuals. Into CD45RA+ naive and CD45RA-negative memory subsets, the CD4+ cells were split. Every subset had its genomic DNA shared out evenly among several immunoSEQ plates. Here immunoSEQ multiplex PCR was the method, and the copy in TCRdb shows in-frame clones only, minus some. The repertoire holds under 1,900,000 clones, with around 98.5% as singletons. V lost 5 bases and J lost 1, with 15 bases in between. Germline CDR1 is SGHTA and CDR2 is FQGNSA. The CDR3 contains 15 residues. Points from the study as a whole: The sharing of 4.5% to 5.5% of naive CD4 clonotypes was seen across a handful of donors. Naive subsets tended to show greater estimated richness than memory subsets.

This receptor was obtained from a man aged 25-45 years in good health. The chain joins TRBV7-2 to TRBJ2-7; D tentatively fits TRBD1 or TRBD2 (7 bases each). The sequencing input was naive CD4+ T cells sorted from blood. The sample's subset: CD45RA+ positively selected. Here the CDR3 DNA reads TGTGCCAGCAGCATCCCCAGGGGGGGGTCCTACGAGCAGTACTTC. This gives the protein CASSIPRGGSYEQYF.